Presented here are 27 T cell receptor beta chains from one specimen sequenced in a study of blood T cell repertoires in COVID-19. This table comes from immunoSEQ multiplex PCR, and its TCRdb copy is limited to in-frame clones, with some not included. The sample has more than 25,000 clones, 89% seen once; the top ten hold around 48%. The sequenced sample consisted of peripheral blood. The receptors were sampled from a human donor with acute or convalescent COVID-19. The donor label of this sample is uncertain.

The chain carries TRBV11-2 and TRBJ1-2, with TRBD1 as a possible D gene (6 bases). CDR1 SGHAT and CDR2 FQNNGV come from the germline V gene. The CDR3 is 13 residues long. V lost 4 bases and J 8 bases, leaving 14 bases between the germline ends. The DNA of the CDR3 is TGTGCCAGCAGCTCTCCGCAGGGGTGGGGCTACACCTTC. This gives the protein CASSSPQGWGYTF.

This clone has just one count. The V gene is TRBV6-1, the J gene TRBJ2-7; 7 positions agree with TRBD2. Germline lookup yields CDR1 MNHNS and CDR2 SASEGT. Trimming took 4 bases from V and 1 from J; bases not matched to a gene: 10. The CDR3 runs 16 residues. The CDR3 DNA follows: TGTGCCAGCAGTGTCGGGAGGACATTCGTATCCTACGAGCAGTACTTC. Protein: CASSVGRTFVSYEQYF.

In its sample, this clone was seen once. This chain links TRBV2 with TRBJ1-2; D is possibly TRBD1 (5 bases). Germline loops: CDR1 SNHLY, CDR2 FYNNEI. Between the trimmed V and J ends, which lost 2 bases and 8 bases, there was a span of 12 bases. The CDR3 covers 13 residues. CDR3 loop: CASSERQTRGYTF. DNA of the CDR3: TGTGCCAGCAGTGAAAGACAGACAAGGGGCTACACCTTC. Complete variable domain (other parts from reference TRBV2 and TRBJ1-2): EPEVTQTPSHQVTQMGQEVILRCVPISNHLYFYWYRQILGQKVEFLVSFYNNEISEKSEIFDDQFSVERPDGSNFTLKIRSTKLEDSAMYFCASSERQTRGYTFGSGTRLTVV.

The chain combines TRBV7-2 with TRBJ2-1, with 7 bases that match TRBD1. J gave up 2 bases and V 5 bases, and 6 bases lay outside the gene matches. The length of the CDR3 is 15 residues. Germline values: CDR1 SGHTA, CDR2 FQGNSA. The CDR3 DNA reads TGTGCCAGCAGCCGGGACAGCGTCCCCTACAATGAGCAGTTCTTC. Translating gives CASSRDSVPYNEQFF.

The CDR3 DNA reads as TGTGCCAGCACTTTGCCTTTCTTTTTCGAGGAGCAGTACGTC. Translating gives CASTLPFFFEEQYV. The chain employs TRBV27 and TRBJ2-7; no reliable D call. CDR3 size: 14 residues. V lost 7 bases to trimming and J lost 7 bases, with 20 bases between them. Germline-derived CDR1 and CDR2 are MNHEY and SMNVEV (reference sequence).

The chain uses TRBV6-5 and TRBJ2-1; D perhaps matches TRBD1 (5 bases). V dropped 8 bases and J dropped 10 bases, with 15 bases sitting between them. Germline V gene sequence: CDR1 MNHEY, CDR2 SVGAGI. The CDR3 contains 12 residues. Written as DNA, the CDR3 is TGTGCCAGCGCCTGGGGCAGGGCGGAGCAGTTCTTC. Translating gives CASAWGRAEQFF.

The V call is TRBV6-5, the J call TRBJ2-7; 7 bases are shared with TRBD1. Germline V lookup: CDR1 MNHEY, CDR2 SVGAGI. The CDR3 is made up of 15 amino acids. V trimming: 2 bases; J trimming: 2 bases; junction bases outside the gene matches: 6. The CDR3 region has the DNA TGTGCCAGCAGTTACGAGGGGGCCCGGACCTACGAGCAGTACTTC. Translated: CASSYEGARTYEQYF.

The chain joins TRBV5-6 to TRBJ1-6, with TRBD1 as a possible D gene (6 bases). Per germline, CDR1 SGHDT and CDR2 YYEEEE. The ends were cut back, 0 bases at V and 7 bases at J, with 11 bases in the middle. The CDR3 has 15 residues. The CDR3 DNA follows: TGTGCCAGCAGCTTGGGGACAGCAGCAAATTCACCCCTCCACTTT. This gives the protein CASSLGTAANSPLHF. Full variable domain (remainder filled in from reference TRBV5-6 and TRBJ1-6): DAGVTQSPTHLIKTRGQQVTLRCSPKSGHDTVSWYQQALGQGPQFIFQYYEEEERQRGNFPDRFSGHQFPNYSSELNVNALLLGDSALYLCASSLGTAANSPLHFGNGTRLTVT.

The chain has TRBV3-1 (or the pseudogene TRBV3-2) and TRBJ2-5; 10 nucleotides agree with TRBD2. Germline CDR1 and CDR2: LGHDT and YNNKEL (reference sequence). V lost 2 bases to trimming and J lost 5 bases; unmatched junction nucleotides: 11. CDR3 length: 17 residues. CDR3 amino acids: CASSQTPGLAVWETQYF. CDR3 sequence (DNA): TGTGCCAGCAGCCAAACCCCCGGACTAGCGGTTTGGGAGACCCAGTACTTC.

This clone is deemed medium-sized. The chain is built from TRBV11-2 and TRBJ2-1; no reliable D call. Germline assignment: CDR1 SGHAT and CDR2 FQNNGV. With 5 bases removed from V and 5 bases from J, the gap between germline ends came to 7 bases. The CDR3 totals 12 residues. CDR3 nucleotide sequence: TGTGCCAGCAGCACCATAGACAATGAGCAGTTCTTC. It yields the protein CASSTIDNEQFF. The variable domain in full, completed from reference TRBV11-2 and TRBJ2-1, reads EAGVAQSPRYKIIEKRQSVAFWCNPISGHATLYWYQQILGQGPKLLIQFQNNGVVDDSQLPKDRFSAERLKGVDSTLKIQPAKLEDSAVYLCASSTIDNEQFFGPGTRLTVL.

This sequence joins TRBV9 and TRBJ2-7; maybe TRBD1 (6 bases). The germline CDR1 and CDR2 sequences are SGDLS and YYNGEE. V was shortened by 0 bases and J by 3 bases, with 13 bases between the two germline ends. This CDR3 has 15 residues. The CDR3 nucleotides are TGTGCCAGCAGCGTAGGACCAGGGACAAACTACGAGCAGTACTTC. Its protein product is CASSVGPGTNYEQYF.

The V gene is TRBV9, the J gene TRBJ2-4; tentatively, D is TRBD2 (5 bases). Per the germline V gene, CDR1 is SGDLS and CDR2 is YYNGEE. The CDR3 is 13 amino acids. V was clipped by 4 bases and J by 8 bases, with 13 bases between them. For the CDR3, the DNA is TGTGCCAGCAGCCCCTTGACCGGGGACATTCAGTACTTC. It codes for CASSPLTGDIQYF.

The CDR3 here is CASSLRGNTEAFF. The DNA of the CDR3 is TGTGCCAGCAGTCTCCGGGGGAACACTGAAGCTTTCTTT. The chain combines TRBV6-5 with TRBJ1-1; D remains unclear. Germline V gene lookup returns CDR1 MNHEY and CDR2 SVGAGI. The CDR3 totals 13 residues. The V end lost 5 bases, the J end lost 1 base, and 8 bases lay between the germline ends.

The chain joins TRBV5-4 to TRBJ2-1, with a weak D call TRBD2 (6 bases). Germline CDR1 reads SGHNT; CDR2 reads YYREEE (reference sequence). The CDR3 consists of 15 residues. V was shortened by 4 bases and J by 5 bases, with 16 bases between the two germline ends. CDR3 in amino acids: CASSPGWEADNEQFF. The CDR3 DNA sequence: TGTGCCAGCAGCCCCGGCTGGGAGGCGGACAATGAGCAGTTCTTC. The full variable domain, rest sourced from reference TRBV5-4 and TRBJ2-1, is ETGVTQSPTHLIKTRGQQVTLRCSSQSGHNTVSWYQQALGQGPQFIFQYYREEENGRGNFPPRFSGLQFPNYSSELNVNALELDDSALYLCASSPGWEADNEQFFGPGTRLTVL.

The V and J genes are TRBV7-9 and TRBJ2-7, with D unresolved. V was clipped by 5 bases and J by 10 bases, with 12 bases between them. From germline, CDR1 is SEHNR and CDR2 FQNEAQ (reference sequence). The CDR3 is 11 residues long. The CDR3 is CASSRESAQYF. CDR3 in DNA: TGTGCCAGCAGCCGAGAAAGCGCACAGTACTTC. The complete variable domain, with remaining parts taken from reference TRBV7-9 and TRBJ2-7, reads DTGVSQNPRHKITKRGQNVTFRCDPISEHNRLYWYRQTLGQGPEFLTYFQNEAQLEKSRLLSDRFSAERPKGSFSTLEIQRTEQGDSAMYLCASSRESAQYFGPGTRLTVT.

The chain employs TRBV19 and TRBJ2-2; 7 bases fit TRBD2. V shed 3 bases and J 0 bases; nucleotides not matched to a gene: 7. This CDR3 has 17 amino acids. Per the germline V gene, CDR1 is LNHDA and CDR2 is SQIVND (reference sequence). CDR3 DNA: TGTGCCAGTAGTATCTCTGGCGGGGGAGCGAACACCGGGGAGCTGTTTTTT. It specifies CASSISGGGANTGELFF.

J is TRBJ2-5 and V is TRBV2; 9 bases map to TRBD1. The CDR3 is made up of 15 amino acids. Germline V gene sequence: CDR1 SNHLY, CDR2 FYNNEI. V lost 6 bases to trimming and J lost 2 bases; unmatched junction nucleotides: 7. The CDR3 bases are TGTGCCAGCAGACACAGGGGGCGGGGGCAAGAGACCCAGTACTTC. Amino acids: CASRHRGRGQETQYF.

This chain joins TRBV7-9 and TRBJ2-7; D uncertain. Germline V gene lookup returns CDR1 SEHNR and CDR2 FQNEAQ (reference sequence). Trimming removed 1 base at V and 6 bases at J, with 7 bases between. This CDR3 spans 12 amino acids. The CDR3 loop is CASSLVSGEQYF. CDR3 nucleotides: TGTGCCAGCAGCTTAGTGTCGGGCGAGCAGTACTTC.

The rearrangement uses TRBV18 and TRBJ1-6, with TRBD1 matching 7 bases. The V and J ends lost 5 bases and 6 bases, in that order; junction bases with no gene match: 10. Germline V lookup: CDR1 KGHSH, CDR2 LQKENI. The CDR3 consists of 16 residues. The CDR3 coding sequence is TGTGCCAGCTCATCGGACTTAGGGGGCCGTAATTCACCCCTCCACTTT. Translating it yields CASSSDLGGRNSPLHF.

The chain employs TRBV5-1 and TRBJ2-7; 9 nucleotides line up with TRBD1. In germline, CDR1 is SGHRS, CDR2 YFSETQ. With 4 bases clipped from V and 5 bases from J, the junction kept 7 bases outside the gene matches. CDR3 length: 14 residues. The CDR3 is CASSLGGQGNEQYF. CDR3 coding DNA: TGCGCCAGCAGCCTGGGGGGACAGGGAAACGAGCAGTACTTC. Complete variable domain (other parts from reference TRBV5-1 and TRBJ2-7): KAGVTQTPRYLIKTRGQQVTLSCSPISGHRSVSWYQQTPGQGLQFLFEYFSETQRNKGNFPGRFSGRQFSNSRSEMNVSTLELGDSALYLCASSLGGQGNEQYFGPGTRLTVT.

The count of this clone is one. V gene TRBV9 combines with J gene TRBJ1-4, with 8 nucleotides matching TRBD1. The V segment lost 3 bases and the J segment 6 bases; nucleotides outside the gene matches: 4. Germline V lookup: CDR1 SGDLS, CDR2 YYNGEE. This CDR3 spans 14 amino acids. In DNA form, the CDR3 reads TGTGCCAGCAGCGCCCAGGGGGCGTATGAAAAACTGTTTTTT. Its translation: CASSAQGAYEKLFF.

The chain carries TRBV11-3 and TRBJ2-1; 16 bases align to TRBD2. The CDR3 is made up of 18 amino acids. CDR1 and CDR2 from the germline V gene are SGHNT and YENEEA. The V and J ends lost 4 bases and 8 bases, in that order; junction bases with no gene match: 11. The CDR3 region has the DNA TGTGCCAGCAGCTCGGGACTAGCGGGAGGGAGGGGCGTAGATGAGCAGTTCTTC. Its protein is CASSSGLAGGRGVDEQFF.

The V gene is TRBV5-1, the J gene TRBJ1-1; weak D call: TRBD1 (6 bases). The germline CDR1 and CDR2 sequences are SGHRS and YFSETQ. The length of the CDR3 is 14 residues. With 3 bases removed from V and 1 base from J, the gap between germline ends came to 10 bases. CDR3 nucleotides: TGCGCCAGCAGCTCTGAAGGGGGGAACACTGAAGCTTTCTTT. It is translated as CASSSEGGNTEAFF.

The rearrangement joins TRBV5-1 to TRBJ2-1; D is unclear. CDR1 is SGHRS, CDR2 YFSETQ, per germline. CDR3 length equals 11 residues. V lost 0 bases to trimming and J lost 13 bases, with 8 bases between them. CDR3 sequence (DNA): TGCGCCAGCAGCTTGGGCCCGGTTCAGTTCTTC. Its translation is CASSLGPVQFF.

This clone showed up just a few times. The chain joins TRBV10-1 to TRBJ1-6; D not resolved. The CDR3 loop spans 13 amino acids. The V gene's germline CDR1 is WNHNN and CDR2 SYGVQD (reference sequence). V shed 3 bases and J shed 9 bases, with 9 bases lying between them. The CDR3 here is CASSEFGSSPLHF. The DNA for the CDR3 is TGCGCCAGCAGTGAATTCGGGAGTTCACCCCTCCACTTT.

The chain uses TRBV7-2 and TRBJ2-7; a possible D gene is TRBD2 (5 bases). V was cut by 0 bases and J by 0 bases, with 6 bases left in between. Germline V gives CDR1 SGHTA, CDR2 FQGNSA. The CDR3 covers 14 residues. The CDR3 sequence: CASSLAGSSYEQYF. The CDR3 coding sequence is TGTGCCAGCAGCTTAGCGGGGAGCTCCTACGAGCAGTACTTC.

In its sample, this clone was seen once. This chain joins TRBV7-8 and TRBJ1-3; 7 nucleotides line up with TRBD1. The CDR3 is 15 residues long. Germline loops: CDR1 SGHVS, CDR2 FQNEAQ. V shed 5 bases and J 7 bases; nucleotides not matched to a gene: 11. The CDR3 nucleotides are TGTGCCAGCAGCCAGACCTCACAGGGGCAGAACACCATATATTTT. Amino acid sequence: CASSQTSQGQNTIYF.